This TCR beta chain stems from a study of technical replicates of blood from a handful of donors. Profiled with immunoSEQ multiplex PCR; TCRdb holds only in-frame clones, not every one. The sample contains roughly 60,000 clones, 75% to 90% of which appear only once. The CDR3 covers 15 residues. With 4 bases removed from V and 5 bases from J, the gap between germline ends came to 18 bases. Germline values: CDR1 SGHRS, CDR2 YFSETQ. V and J are TRBV5-1 and TRBJ1-1; a weak D match, TRBD1 (6 bases). The receptor was derived from a human donor in good health. Some clones in this sample may be carry-over from other donors' samples. The specimen was PBMCs. In DNA form, the CDR3 reads TGCGCCAGCAGCGCGGGCGAGGGGGTAACTACTGAAGCTTTCTTT. Its translation is CASSAGEGVTTEAFF. Variable domain in full (rest from reference TRBV5-1 and TRBJ1-1): KAGVTQTPRYLIKTRGQQVTLSCSPISGHRSVSWYQQTPGQGLQFLFEYFSETQRNKGNFPGRFSGRQFSNSRSEMNVSTLELGDSALYLCASSAGEGVTTEAFFGQGTRLTVV.